This record concerns one T cell receptor (beta chain) sequence. This entry is derived from a study of blood T cell repertoires in COVID-19. Study at large: PBMCs, B-cell-depleted T cells, or T cells provided the cDNA or gDNA that made up the material.

Clones were read by immunoSEQ multiplex PCR, and TCRdb kept only the in-frame ones, dropping some. The repertoire holds 150,000 to 200,000 clones, roughly 85% seen once, with about 4.8% in the top ten. From germline, CDR1 is MNHEY and CDR2 SVGAGI. CDR3 length equals 15 residues. Between the trimmed V and J ends, which lost 4 bases and 5 bases, there was a span of 15 bases. This sequence was found in a woman aged 25 to 45 with acute or convalescent COVID-19. The sequenced sample was peripheral blood. The rearrangement links TRBV6-5 to TRBJ1-5; no reliable D call. CDR3 sequence reads: CASSSGIALDQPQHF. CDR3 sequence (DNA): TGTGCCAGCAGTTCAGGAATTGCCCTCGATCAGCCCCAGCATTTT.